Sequencing of this T cell receptor (beta chain) was carried out in a study of beta chain features in type 1 diabetes. All of the isolated RNA was reverse transcribed, so expressed TCRB transcripts were sequenced. Libraries were prepared by immunoSEQ multiplex PCR; TCRdb keeps only in-frame clonotypes and omits some of them. The sample includes 860,000 or so clones, about a sixth of them seen just once. Looked up from germline, CDR1 is MNHNS and CDR2 is SASEGT. There are 13 residues in the CDR3. The V and J ends lost 2 bases and 7 bases respectively, with 10 bases between them. This clone was counted between two and nine times.

This TCR came from a young woman in good health. The sequencing input was naive CD4+ T cells from blood. The chain has TRBV6-1 and TRBJ2-3, with D possibly matching TRBD2 (5 bases). CDR3 loop: CASSESIAHTQYF. CDR3 DNA sequence: TGTGCCAGCAGTGAATCGATAGCGCATACGCAGTATTTT.